What follows is one T cell receptor (beta chain) and its context. TCRdb's copy holds only in-frame clones and misses some; the assay was immunoSEQ multiplex PCR. The repertoire has under 80,000 clones, over 80% of them found once; the top ten carry less than 2.5%. V lost 4 bases and J lost 6, with 6 bases in between. This CDR3 contains 12 residues. Looked up from germline, CDR1 is SEHNR and CDR2 is FQNEAQ (reference sequence). The data stem from a study of T cell changes during pregnancy in multiple sclerosis. Sequencing used peripheral blood, obtained before pregnancy. The chain links TRBV7-9 to TRBJ1-4; D is unclear. This receptor was obtained from a female donor with multiple sclerosis, enrolled in a pregnancy study. CDR3 protein: CASSSTDEKLFF. DNA for the CDR3: TGTGCCAGCAGCTCCACGGATGAAAAACTGTTTTTT.